The present entry profiles one T cell receptor beta chain with its context. The antigen is unknown. Healthy bone marrow donors supplied every sample. This entry belongs to a study of cytomegalovirus exposure and HLA in healthy donors. Study-wide points: The analysis excluded some indistinguishable V segments, including TRBV6-2 and TRBV6-3.

PCR used 60 Vbeta primers and 13 Jbeta primers. Per the original methods: An analysis performed later counted about 80 million unique TCR beta chains (around 11 million of them shared). This table comes from immunoSEQ multiplex PCR, and its TCRdb copy is limited to in-frame clones, with some not included. V, J and clone size are those of that table, while D and trimming were read from the DNA. This table holds around 90,000 clones, around 80% found once. Trimming at V came to 2 bases and at J to 8 bases, leaving 0 bases not matched to a gene. The V gene's germline CDR1 is MDHEN and CDR2 SYDVKM. The CDR3 loop spans 12 amino acids.

The chain is built from TRBV28 and TRBJ1-1; 9 nucleotides match TRBD1. The source material was PBMCs. The receptor was isolated from a man aged 25-45 years in good health and CMV-seronegative. The CDR3 DNA follows: TGTGCCAGCAGTTTAGACAGGGGGGAAGCTTTCTTT. This translates into CASSLDRGEAFF.